Listed below are T cell receptor beta chains from one sample, sequenced in a study of spatial heterogeneity in lung cancer. TCRdb passed the 5' RACE reads through MiXCR, listing each CDR3 protein once. The profile shows roughly 120,000 distinct CDR3 sequences, 9% to 15% of them singletons. Sequencing used PBMCs, obtained at follow-up. These TCRs come from a male donor with early-stage non-small cell lung cancer. Both conserved end residues are part of each CDR3. Fields, in order: V gene, J gene, clone size, D gene, CDR3 protein, CDR3 DNA. The D gene is left open where the match is weak. Only part of the rows carry a size: once, few, many, or a class if the clone is expanded.

>TRBV12-3/TRBV12-4|TRBJ2-7|few|.
CASKQGRFSYEQYF
TGTGCCAGTAAACAGGGCCGTTTCTCCTACGAGCAGTACTTC
>TRBV5-5|TRBJ1-5|many|.
CASSLAVGNQPQHF
TGTGCCAGCAGCTTGGCTGTGGGGAATCAGCCCCAGCATTTT
>TRBV6-2/TRBV6-3|TRBJ1-5|many|TRBD1
CASSLTVDRGRVGNQPQHF
TGTGCCAGCAGCCTCACTGTGGACAGGGGGCGGGTCGGCAATCAGCCCCAGCATTTT
>TRBV4-1|TRBJ1-1|few|TRBD1
CASSQEYRGDTEAFF
TGCGCCAGCAGCCAAGAATACAGGGGGGACACTGAAGCTTTCTTT
>TRBV2|TRBJ2-5|.|TRBD2
CASRGLAGMAETQYF
TGTGCCAGCAGGGGACTAGCGGGGATGGCGGAGACCCAGTACTTC
>TRBV16|TRBJ2-7|.|.
CASSQTPRSGAGEQYF
TGTGCCAGCAGCCAAACGCCTAGGTCCGGGGCGGGAGAGCAGTACTTC
>TRBV12-3/TRBV12-4|TRBJ2-1|many|TRBD2
CASSTGLAGYDEQFF
TGTGCCAGCAGTACGGGACTAGCGGGTTACGATGAGCAGTTCTTC
>TRBV6-2/TRBV6-3|TRBJ2-1|.|TRBD2
CASSLGGGPEQFF
TGTGCCAGCAGTTTAGGCGGGGGGCCCGAGCAGTTCTTC
>TRBV5-1|TRBJ1-4|few|.
CASSLRSPTGARNEKLFF
TGCGCCAGCAGCTTACGATCCCCCACGGGGGCGCGGAATGAAAAACTGTTTTTT
>TRBV5-1|TRBJ2-7|few|.
CASSLEAREYEQYF
TGCGCCAGCAGCTTGGAGGCCAGGGAGTACGAGCAGTACTTC
>TRBV9|TRBJ2-5|few|TRBD2
CASNPSGGAGTQYF
TGTGCCAGCAACCCAAGCGGGGGGGCCGGGACCCAGTACTTC
>TRBV2|TRBJ2-2|.|TRBD1
CASMGRTGLPGELFF
TGTGCCAGCATGGGAAGGACAGGGTTGCCCGGGGAGCTGTTTTTT
>TRBV15|TRBJ1-5|.|.
CATSFGGNQPQHF
TGTGCCACCTCCTTCGGGGGGAATCAGCCCCAGCATTTT
>TRBV20-1|TRBJ2-5|many|TRBD2
CSARDLAGEGKTQYF
TGCAGTGCTAGAGATCTAGCGGGGGAGGGAAAGACCCAGTACTTC
>TRBV5-1|TRBJ1-1|few|.
CASSSGENTEAFF
TGCGCCAGCAGCTCAGGGGAGAACACTGAAGCTTTCTTT
>TRBV7-9|TRBJ1-6|.|.
CASSPDSHNSPLHF
TGTGCCAGCAGCCCCGACAGTCATAATTCACCCCTCCACTTT
>TRBV20-1|TRBJ2-1|.|.
CSARTGTYNEQFF
TGCAGTGCTAGAACCGGGACATACAATGAGCAGTTCTTC
>TRBV28|TRBJ2-7|few|.
CASRASLGEQYF
TGTGCCAGCAGGGCCTCCCTGGGCGAGCAGTACTTC
>TRBV10-3|TRBJ2-2|many|TRBD1
CATRDRTGANTGELFF
TGTGCCACCAGGGACAGGACAGGGGCCAACACCGGGGAGCTGTTTTTT
>TRBV4-1|TRBJ1-2|.|.
CASSHPPWGNYGYTF
TGCGCCAGCAGCCACCCCCCCTGGGGAAACTATGGCTACACCTTC
>TRBV5-1|TRBJ2-7|.|TRBD1
CASSFWGQGRRDEQYF
TGCGCCAGCAGCTTTTGGGGACAGGGGAGGAGAGACGAGCAGTACTTC
>TRBV20-1|TRBJ2-2|many|TRBD2
CSALAGGPGTGELFF
TGCAGTGCTCTAGCGGGGGGGCCGGGCACCGGGGAGCTGTTTTTT
>TRBV28|TRBJ2-1|many|TRBD1
CASSRGRVGNEQFF
TGTGCCAGCTCTAGGGGGCGCGTAGGCAATGAGCAGTTCTTC
>TRBV4-1|TRBJ1-6|.|.
CATGQSLSSYNSPLHF
TGCGCCACCGGACAGTCCCTAAGCTCCTATAATTCACCCCTCCACTTT
>TRBV10-3|TRBJ1-1|.|.
CAISLGQNTEAFF
TGTGCCATCAGTCTGGGACAGAACACTGAAGCTTTCTTT
>TRBV10-3|TRBJ2-6|few|.
CAISPVRASGANVLTF
TGTGCCATCAGCCCGGTGCGGGCGTCCGGGGCCAACGTCCTGACTTTC
>TRBV4-3|TRBJ1-4|many|.
CASSQQWRGRSGEKLFF
TGCGCCAGCAGCCAACAATGGCGGGGGAGGTCGGGTGAAAAACTGTTTTTT
>TRBV9|TRBJ2-2|few|TRBD1
CASSPRQGRAGELFF
TGTGCCAGCAGCCCCAGACAGGGAAGGGCCGGGGAGCTGTTTTTT
>TRBV2|TRBJ1-1|many|.
CASSQDTNTEAFF
TGTGCCAGCAGCCAGGACACGAACACTGAAGCTTTCTTT
>TRBV7-3|TRBJ2-2|.|.
CASSPGHLTGELFF
TGTGCCAGCAGCCCGGGACACCTAACCGGGGAGCTGTTTTTT
>TRBV5-4|TRBJ2-7|few|.
CASSRLDRPFYEQYF
TGTGCCAGCAGCCGCCTCGACAGGCCCTTCTACGAGCAGTACTTC
>TRBV12-3/TRBV12-4|TRBJ1-3|.|.
CASSNGGLNSGNTIYF
TGTGCCAGCAGCAACGGGGGACTGAACTCTGGAAACACCATATATTTT
>TRBV4-2|TRBJ2-3|few|TRBD2
CASSHREEYPTDTQYF
TGTGCCAGCAGCCATCGGGAGGAATACCCCACAGATACGCAGTATTTT
>TRBV10-3|TRBJ2-5|.|.
CAISEASGGETQYF
TGTGCCATCAGTGAGGCTTCAGGGGGGGAGACCCAGTACTTC
>TRBV2|TRBJ2-2|many|.
CASRDAPGLANTGELFF
TGTGCCAGCAGAGACGCTCCGGGACTGGCGAACACCGGGGAGCTGTTTTTT
>TRBV4-3|TRBJ2-2|.|.
CASSQVTVPGELFF
TGCGCCAGCAGCCAAGTAACAGTGCCCGGGGAGCTGTTTTTT
>TRBV27|TRBJ2-3|.|TRBD1
CASTSQGATDTQYF
TGTGCCAGCACCTCACAGGGGGCCACAGATACGCAGTATTTT
>TRBV9|TRBJ2-7|.|.
CASSESSSPSGREQYF
TGTGCCAGCAGCGAATCGTCGTCCCCCTCCGGCCGGGAGCAGTACTTC
>TRBV7-6|TRBJ2-6|many|TRBD2
CASSSSGWRAGANVLTF
TGTGCCAGCAGCTCTAGCGGGTGGCGGGCTGGGGCCAACGTCCTGACTTTC
>TRBV24-1|TRBJ2-7|few|.
CATSDAYEQYF
TGTGCCACCAGTGATGCGTACGAGCAGTACTTC
>TRBV28|TRBJ1-4|.|TRBD1
CASSSQGAREKLFF
TGTGCCAGCAGTTCACAGGGGGCTCGGGAAAAACTGTTTTTT
>TRBV5-4|TRBJ2-1|many|.
CASSSQTINEQFF
TGTGCCAGCAGCTCTCAAACTATTAATGAGCAGTTCTTC
>TRBV20-1|TRBJ2-1|few|TRBD2
CSARDPRTSGDNEQFF
TGCAGTGCTAGAGATCCTCGGACTAGCGGGGACAATGAGCAGTTCTTC
>TRBV10-2|TRBJ1-6|.|TRBD1
CASMEKDRVSLHF
TGCGCCAGCATGGAGAAAGACAGGGTGTCCCTCCACTTT
>TRBV7-9|TRBJ2-5|few|TRBD2
CASSPGGWRAQETQYF
TGTGCCAGCAGCCCGGGAGGGTGGCGGGCCCAAGAGACCCAGTACTTC
>TRBV18|TRBJ1-2|few|TRBD1
CASSKQGDYGYTF
TGTGCCAGCTCAAAACAGGGGGACTATGGCTACACCTTC
>TRBV18|TRBJ2-3|.|.
CASSQGSSGDTQYF
TGTGCCAGCTCTCAAGGATCCTCCGGGGATACGCAGTATTTT
>TRBV7-2|TRBJ1-2|medium-sized|.
CASSLDGRGGYTF
TGTGCCAGCAGCTTAGATGGCAGGGGCGGCTACACCTTC
>TRBV9|TRBJ2-7|.|.
CASSTGLNEQYF
TGTGCCAGTTCCACAGGGTTGAACGAGCAGTACTTC
>TRBV2|TRBJ1-5|many|TRBD1
CASANRGGNQPQHF
TGTGCCAGCGCCAACAGGGGCGGCAATCAGCCCCAGCATTTT
>TRBV7-2|TRBJ2-1|many|.
CASSGASSYNEQFF
TGTGCCAGCAGCGGAGCGAGCTCCTACAATGAGCAGTTCTTC
>TRBV7-2|TRBJ2-1|few|.
CASSSGNRYNEQFF
TGTGCCAGCAGTTCAGGGAATCGATACAATGAGCAGTTCTTC
>TRBV7-9|TRBJ2-3|.|.
CASTHGVGDTQYF
TGTGCCAGCACCCACGGGGTTGGAGATACGCAGTATTTT
>TRBV6-1|TRBJ2-1|many|TRBD1
CASSEDRGSEQFF
TGTGCCAGCAGTGAAGACAGGGGGAGTGAGCAGTTCTTC
>TRBV2|TRBJ1-6|many|.
CASSEGNTPLHF
TGTGCCAGCAGTGAGGGGAATACACCCCTCCACTTT
>TRBV28|TRBJ2-7|few|.
CASSASRPSYEQYF
TGTGCCAGCAGTGCTTCTAGGCCCTCCTACGAGCAGTACTTC
>TRBV28|TRBJ1-5|few|.
CASTVGISNQPQHF
TGTGCCAGCACAGTAGGTATTAGCAATCAGCCCCAGCATTTT
>TRBV5-6|TRBJ1-3|many|.
CASSAGEGNTIYF
TGTGCCAGCAGCGCCGGGGAAGGCAACACCATATATTTT
>TRBV20-1|TRBJ1-5|many|.
CSAKGPGNQPQHF
TGCAGTGCTAAGGGGCCTGGGAATCAGCCCCAGCATTTT
>TRBV18|TRBJ2-5|few|.
CASSPRQAGETQYF
TGTGCCAGCTCACCAAGGCAGGCGGGGGAGACCCAGTACTTC